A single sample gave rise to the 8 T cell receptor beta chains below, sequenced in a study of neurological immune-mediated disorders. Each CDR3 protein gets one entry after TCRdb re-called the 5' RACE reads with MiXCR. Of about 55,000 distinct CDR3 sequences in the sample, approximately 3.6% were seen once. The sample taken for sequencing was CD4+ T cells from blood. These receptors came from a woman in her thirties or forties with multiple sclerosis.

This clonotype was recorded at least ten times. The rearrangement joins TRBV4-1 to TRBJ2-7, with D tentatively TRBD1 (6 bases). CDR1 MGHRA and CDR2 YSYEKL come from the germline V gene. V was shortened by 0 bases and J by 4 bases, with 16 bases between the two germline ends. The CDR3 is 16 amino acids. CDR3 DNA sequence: TGCGCCAGCAGCCAAGATTCGGTAGACAGGAATTACGAGCAGTACTTC. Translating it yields CASSQDSVDRNYEQYF.

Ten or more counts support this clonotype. CDR3 DNA sequence: TGTGCCAGCAGTGAGTCTTGGACGTATAATTCACCCCTCCACTTT. Translated, it gives CASSESWTYNSPLHF. The chain carries TRBV27 and TRBJ1-6; D remains ambiguous. The CDR3 runs to 15 residues. CDR1 is MNHEY, CDR2 SMNVEV, per germline (reference sequence). Trimming removed 5 bases at V and 4 bases at J, with 12 bases between.

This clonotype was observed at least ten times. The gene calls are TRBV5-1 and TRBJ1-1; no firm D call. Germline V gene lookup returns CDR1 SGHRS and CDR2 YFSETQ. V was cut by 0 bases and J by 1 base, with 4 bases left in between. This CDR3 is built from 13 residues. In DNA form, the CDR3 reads TGCGCCAGCAGCTTGGCACAGAACACTGAAGCTTTCTTT. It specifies CASSLAQNTEAFF.

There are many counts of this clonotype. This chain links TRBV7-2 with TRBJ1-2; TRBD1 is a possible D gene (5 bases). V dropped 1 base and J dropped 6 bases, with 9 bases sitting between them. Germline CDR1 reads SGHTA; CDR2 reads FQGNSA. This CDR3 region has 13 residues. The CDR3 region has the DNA TGTGCCAGCAGCTTAGAGCCAGGGCATGGCTACACCTTC. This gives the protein CASSLEPGHGYTF.

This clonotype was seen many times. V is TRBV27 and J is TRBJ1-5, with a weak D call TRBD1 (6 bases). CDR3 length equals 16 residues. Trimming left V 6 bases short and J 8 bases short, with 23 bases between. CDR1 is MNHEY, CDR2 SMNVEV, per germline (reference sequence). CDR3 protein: CASSRFGTNSGEPQHF. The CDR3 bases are TGTGCCAGCAGCCGGTTCGGGACAAACTCTGGGGAGCCCCAGCATTTT.

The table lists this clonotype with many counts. The CDR3 here is CASSPAGGHTGELFF. The CDR3 DNA follows: TGTGCCAGCAGCCCTGCGGGGGGCCACACCGGGGAGCTGTTTTTT. The rearrangement uses TRBV5-4 and TRBJ2-2; TRBD2 matches at 8 bases. The CDR3 extends over 15 amino acids. The V segment lost 4 bases and the J segment 3 bases; nucleotides outside the gene matches: 5. Germline V lookup: CDR1 SGHNT, CDR2 YYREEE (reference sequence).

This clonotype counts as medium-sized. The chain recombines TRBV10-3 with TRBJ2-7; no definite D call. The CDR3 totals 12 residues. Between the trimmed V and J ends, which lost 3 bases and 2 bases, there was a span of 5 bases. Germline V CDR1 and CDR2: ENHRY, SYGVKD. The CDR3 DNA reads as TGTGCCATCAGTGAAGGCACCTACGAGCAGTACTTC. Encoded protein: CAISEGTYEQYF.

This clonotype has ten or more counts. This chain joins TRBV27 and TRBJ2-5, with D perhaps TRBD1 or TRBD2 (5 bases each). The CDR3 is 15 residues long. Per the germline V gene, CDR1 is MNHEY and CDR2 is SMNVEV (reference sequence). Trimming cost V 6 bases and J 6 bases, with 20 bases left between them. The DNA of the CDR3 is TGTGCCAGCAGCCTCTACCGGGGCCACCTGAAGACCCAGTACTTC. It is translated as CASSLYRGHLKTQYF.